This T cell receptor beta chain came from a study of cytomegalovirus exposure and HLA in healthy donors. Across the study: An early release of data contained 80 million to 85 million unique TCRs, which came from HLA-typed donors.

Study results and limitations: Productive status was seen about 90% or about 30% of the time for most TCR beta V segments in an earlier analysis.

The PCR had 60 Vbeta and 13 Jbeta primers. TCRdb keeps only in-frame clones here, not all; method: immunoSEQ multiplex PCR. The table lists approximately 120,000 clones, roughly 78% of them singletons, with 6% to 8% in the top ten. The CDR3 sequence is 14 residues long. The V segment lost 8 bases and the J segment 1 base; nucleotides outside the gene matches: 7. The germline gives CDR1 SGHTA, CDR2 FQGNSA. Notes on this clone: Its antigen is unknown.

V and J are TRBV7-2 and TRBJ2-5, with 7 bases lining up with TRBD2. The receptor comes from a woman in her thirties or forties in good health and CMV-seronegative. The sequenced sample was PBMCs. The CDR3 protein is CASRRASGQETQYF. The CDR3, as DNA: TGTGCCAGCCGACGAGCTAGCGGCCAAGAGACCCAGTACTTC.